This T cell receptor beta chain was recorded in a study of metastatic and nonmetastatic thyroid tumors (dated by TCRdb to 2019 to 2021). Regarding the research as a whole: Repertoires were compared across peripheral blood and tumor or nodule tissue samples from malignant and benign thyroid patients.

No treatment had been received by any patient before thyroid surgery. Using T-cell receptor beta sequencing, the researchers looked back retrospectively at clinical samples from patients, gathered between about 2012 and 2019. As to this clone: There is no known antigen for this receptor. Per-base qualities were not stored, and no clone one base away is much larger.

Reading the germline V gene gives CDR1 SGHRS and CDR2 YFSETQ. Trimming at the junction amounts to 0 bases on V and 4 bases on J, and the germline ends lie 11 bases apart. The cysteine opens and the phenylalanine closes a CDR3 of 14 amino acids. Just the 42-base CDR3 DNA is kept, in frame starting at base 1. Library preparation used PCR. The sequencer listed for this sample is Illumina HiSeq 4000. High-throughput sequencing was used to profile the TCR beta-chain CDR3 region of every patient. Per the original workflow: Drawing on CDR3 differences between clinicopathological groups, the researchers built a classifier meant to tell apart patients with distant-metastatic papillary thyroid cancer. The Shannon index was used to measure repertoire diversity, and the Morisita-Horn index was used to measure how similar tumor and blood repertoires were. TCRdb redid the processing of the public reads, applying fastp at Q25 and MiXCR, and retained in-frame beta chains. The V and J calls, along with clone size, are taken from TCRdb and not from the paper's own processing. This sample lists around 13,000 clones; more than 25% were detected once. 10% to 15% of the sample belongs to the ten largest clones.

Beyond this particular receptor, the publication reports: TCR beta diversity was reported as significantly higher in malignant tumors than in benign nodules, in both blood and tumor samples.

This clonotype was obtained from a male donor with papillary thyroid cancer or a benign thyroid nodule (not recorded which). Some clones in this sample may be carry-over from other donors' samples. The chain was built from TRBV5-1 and TRBJ2-7, with the D gene not confidently named. Sequenced: tumor tissue. The CDR3 loop reads CASSLVGPTYEQYF. The nucleotides are TGCGCCAGCAGCTTGGTTGGGCCTACGTACGAGCAGTACTTC.